This T cell receptor (beta chain) came from a study of blood T cell repertoires in COVID-19. This CDR3 comprises 12 residues. The V and J ends lost 10 bases and 3 bases, in that order; junction bases with no gene match: 5. Germline-derived CDR1 and CDR2 are SEHNR and FQNEAQ (reference sequence). Using immunoSEQ multiplex PCR, the repertoire was profiled, and TCRdb retains in-frame clones only, with some absent. The sample records around 130,000 clones, approximately 84% being singletons. The receptor comes from a woman between 50 and 59 years old who had recovered from COVID-19. This chain connects TRBV7-9 to TRBJ2-7; 8 bases are shared with TRBD1. Sequencing was carried out using peripheral blood. The CDR3 DNA is TGTGCCACCGCACAGGGGGGCTACGAGCAGTACTTC. This codes for CATAQGGYEQYF.